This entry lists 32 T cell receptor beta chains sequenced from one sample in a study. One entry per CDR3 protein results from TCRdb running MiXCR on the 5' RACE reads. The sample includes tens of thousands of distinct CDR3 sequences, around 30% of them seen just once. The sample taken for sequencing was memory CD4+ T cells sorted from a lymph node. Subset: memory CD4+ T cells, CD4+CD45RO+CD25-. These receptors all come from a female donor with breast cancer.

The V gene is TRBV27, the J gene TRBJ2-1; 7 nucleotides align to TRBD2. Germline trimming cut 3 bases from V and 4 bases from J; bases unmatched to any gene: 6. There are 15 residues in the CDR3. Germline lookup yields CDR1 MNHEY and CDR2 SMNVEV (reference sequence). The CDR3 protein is CASSLGLAEYNEQFF. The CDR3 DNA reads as TGTGCCAGCAGTTTGGGGCTAGCGGAGTACAATGAGCAGTTCTTC.

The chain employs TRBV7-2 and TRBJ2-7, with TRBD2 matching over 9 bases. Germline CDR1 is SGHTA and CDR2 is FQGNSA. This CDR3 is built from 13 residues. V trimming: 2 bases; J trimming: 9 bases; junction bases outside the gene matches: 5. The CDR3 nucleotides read TGTGCCAGCAGCTTAAGGCGGGAGGGCGGGCAGTACTTC. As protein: CASSLRREGGQYF.

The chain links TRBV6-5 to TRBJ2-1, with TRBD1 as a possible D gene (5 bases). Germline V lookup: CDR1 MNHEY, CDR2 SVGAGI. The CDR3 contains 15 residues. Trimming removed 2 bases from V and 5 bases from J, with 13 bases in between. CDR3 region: CASSYGARFDNEQFF. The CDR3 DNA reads TGTGCCAGCAGTTACGGGGCGCGCTTCGACAATGAGCAGTTCTTC.

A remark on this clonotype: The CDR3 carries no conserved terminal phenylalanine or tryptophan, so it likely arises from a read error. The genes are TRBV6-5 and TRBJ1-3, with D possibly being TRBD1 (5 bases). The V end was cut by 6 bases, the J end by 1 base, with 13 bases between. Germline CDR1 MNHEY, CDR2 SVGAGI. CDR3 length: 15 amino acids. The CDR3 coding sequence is TGTGCCAGCAGCCCCGCGGGGGGTTCTGGAAACACCATATATTTG. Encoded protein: CASSPAGGSGNTIYL.

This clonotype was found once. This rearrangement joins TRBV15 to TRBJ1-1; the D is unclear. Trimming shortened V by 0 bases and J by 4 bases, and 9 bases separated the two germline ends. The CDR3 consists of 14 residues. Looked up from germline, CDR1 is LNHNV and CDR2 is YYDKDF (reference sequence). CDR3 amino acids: CATSREPASTEAFF. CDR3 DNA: TGTGCCACCAGCAGAGAACCAGCAAGCACTGAAGCTTTCTTT.

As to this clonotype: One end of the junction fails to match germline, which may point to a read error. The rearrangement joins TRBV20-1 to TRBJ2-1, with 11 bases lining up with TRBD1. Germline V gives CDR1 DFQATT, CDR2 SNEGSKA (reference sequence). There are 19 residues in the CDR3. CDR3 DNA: TGCAGTGCTTCCCGTACAGGGACAGGGGGTAGGACTAGCGCCAATGAGCAATTCTTC. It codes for CSASRTGTGGRTSANEQFF.

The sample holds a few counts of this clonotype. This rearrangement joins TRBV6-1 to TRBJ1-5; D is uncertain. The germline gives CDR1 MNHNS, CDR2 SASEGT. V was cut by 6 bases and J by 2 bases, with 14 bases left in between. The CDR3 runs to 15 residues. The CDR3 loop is CASSRTADRNQPQHF. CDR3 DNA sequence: TGTGCCAGCAGCCGAACAGCCGACCGCAATCAGCCCCAGCATTTT.

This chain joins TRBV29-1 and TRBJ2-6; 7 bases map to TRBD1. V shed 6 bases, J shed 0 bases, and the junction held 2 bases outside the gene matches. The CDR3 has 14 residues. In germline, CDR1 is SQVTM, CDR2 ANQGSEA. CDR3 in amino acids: CSVSGGSGANVLTF. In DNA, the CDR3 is TGCAGCGTCTCAGGGGGCTCTGGGGCCAACGTCCTGACTTTC.

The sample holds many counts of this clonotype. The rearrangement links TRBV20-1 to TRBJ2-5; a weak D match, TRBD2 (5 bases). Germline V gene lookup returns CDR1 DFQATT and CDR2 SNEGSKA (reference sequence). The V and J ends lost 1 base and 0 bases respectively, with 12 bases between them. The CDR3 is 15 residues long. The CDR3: CSARGPLDHQETQYF. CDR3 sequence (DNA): TGCAGTGCTAGAGGCCCACTAGACCACCAAGAGACCCAGTACTTC.

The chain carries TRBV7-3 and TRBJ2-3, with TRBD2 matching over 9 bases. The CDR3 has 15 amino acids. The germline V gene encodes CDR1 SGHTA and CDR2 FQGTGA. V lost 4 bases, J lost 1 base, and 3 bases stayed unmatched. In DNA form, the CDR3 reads TGTGCCAGCAGCTACGAGCGGGGGGGCACAGATACGCAGTATTTT. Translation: CASSYERGGTDTQYF.

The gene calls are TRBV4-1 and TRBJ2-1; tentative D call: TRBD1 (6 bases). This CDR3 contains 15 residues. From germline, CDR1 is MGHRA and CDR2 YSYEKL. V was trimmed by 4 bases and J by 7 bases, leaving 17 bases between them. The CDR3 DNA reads TGCGCCAGCAGCCTCCGAGACACAGGGAGTAATGAGCAGTTCTTC. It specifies CASSLRDTGSNEQFF.

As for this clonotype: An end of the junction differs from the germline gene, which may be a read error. The CDR3 nucleotides are TGTACCAGCAGCCGGGACAGGGGGCTCTCACCCCTCCACTTT. Its translation: CTSSRDRGLSPLHF. The genes are TRBV12-3 or TRBV12-4 and TRBJ1-6, with TRBD1 identical over 12 bases. The CDR3 runs 14 residues.

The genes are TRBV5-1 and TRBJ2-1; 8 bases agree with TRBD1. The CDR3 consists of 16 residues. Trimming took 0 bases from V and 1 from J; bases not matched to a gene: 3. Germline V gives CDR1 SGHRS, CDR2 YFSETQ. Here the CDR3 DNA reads TGCGCCAGCAGCTTGGAGGGACAGGTTTCCTACAATGAGCAGTTCTTC. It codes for CASSLEGQVSYNEQFF.

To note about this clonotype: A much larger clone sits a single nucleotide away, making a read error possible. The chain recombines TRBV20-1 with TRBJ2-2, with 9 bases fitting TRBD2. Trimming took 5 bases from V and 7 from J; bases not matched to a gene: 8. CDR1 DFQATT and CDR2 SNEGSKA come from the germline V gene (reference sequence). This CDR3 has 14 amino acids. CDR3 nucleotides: TGCAGTGCTGGGACTAGCCCCCGCGGCGGGGAGCTGTTTTTT. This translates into CSAGTSPRGGELFF.

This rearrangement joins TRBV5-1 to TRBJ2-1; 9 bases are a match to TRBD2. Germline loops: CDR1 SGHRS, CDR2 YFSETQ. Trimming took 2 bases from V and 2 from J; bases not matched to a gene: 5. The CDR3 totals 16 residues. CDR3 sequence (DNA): TGCGCCAGCAGCTTTGGAAGCGGGGGGACCTACAATGAGCAGTTCTTC. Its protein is CASSFGSGGTYNEQFF.

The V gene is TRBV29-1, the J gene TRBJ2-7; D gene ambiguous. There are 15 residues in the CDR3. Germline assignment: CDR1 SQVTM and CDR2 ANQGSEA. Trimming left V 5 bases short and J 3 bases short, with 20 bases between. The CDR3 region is CSVYKGRTSYYEQYF. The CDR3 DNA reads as TGCAGCGTTTATAAAGGCAGAACAAGCTACTACGAGCAGTACTTC.

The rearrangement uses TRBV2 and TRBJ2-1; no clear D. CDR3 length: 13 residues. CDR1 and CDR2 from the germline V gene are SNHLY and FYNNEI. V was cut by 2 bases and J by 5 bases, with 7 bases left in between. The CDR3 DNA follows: TGTGCCAGCAGTGAATGGCAGAACAATGAGCAGTTCTTC. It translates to CASSEWQNNEQFF.

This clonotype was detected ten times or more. CDR3 in amino acids: CASSLTSGTGNEQFF. The DNA for the CDR3 is TGCGCCAGCAGCTTGACTAGCGGGACCGGCAATGAGCAGTTCTTC. The chain employs TRBV5-1 and TRBJ2-1; 10 bases match TRBD2. CDR1 and CDR2 (germline): SGHRS, YFSETQ. This CDR3 region has 15 residues. V shed 1 base, J shed 6 bases, and the junction held 4 bases outside the gene matches. The full variable domain, completed using reference TRBV5-1 and TRBJ2-1, is KAGVTQTPRYLIKTRGQQVTLSCSPISGHRSVSWYQQTPGQGLQFLFEYFSETQRNKGNFPGRFSGRQFSNSRSEMNVSTLELGDSALYLCASSLTSGTGNEQFFGPGTRLTVL.

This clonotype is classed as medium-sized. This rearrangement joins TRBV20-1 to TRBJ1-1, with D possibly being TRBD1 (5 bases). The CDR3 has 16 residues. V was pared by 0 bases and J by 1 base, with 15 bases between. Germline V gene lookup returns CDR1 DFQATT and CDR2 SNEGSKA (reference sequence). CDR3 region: CSARDWADNGNTEAFF. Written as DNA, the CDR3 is TGCAGTGCTAGAGATTGGGCGGACAATGGGAACACTGAAGCTTTCTTT.

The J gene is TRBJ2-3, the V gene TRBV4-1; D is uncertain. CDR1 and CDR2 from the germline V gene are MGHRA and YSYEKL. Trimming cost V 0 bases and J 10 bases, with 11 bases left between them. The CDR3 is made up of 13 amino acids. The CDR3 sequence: CASSQDGQGPQYF. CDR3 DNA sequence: TGCGCCAGCAGCCAAGATGGGCAAGGGCCGCAGTATTTT.

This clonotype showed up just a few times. CDR3 nucleotides: TGTGCCAGCAGCCGGGGCGGAGGGGACGGGAGAACCACAGATACGCAGTATTTT. Protein sequence: CASSRGGGDGRTTDTQYF. The V call is TRBV7-6, the J call TRBJ2-3, with a possible D match to TRBD2 (6 bases). CDR3 length: 18 residues. The germline V and J ends were trimmed by 5 bases and 2 bases, with 23 bases remaining between them. Germline loops: CDR1 SGHVS, CDR2 FNYEAQ.

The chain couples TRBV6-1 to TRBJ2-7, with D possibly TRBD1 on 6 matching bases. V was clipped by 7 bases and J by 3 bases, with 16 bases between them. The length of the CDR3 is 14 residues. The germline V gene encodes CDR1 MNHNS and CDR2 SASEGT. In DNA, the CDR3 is TGTGCCAGCATTAGGACAGCTAGTATCTACGAGCAGTACTTC. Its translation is CASIRTASIYEQYF.

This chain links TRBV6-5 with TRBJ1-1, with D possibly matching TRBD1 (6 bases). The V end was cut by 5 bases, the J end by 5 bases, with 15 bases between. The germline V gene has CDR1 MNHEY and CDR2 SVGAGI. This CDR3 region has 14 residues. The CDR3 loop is CASSLTGFMTEAFF. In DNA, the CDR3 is TGTGCCAGCAGTCTTACAGGGTTCATGACTGAAGCTTTCTTT.

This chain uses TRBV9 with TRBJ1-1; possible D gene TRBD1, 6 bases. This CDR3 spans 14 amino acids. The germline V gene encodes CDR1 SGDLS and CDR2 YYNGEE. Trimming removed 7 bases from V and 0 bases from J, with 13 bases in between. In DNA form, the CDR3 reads TGTGCCAGCTCCAGGAGGGGGATGAACACTGAAGCTTTCTTT. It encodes CASSRRGMNTEAFF.

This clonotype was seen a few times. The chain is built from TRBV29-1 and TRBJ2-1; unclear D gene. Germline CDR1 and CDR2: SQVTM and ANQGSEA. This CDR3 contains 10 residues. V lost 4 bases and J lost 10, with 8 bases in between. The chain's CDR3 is CSVGQREQFF. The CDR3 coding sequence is TGCAGCGTTGGGCAACGGGAGCAGTTCTTC.

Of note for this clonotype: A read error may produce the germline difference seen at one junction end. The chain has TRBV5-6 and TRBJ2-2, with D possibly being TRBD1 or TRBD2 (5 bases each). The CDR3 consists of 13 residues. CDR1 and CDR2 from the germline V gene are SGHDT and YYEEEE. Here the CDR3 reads CTSSFGAAGELFF. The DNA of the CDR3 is TGTACCAGCAGCTTCGGGGCGGCCGGGGAGCTGTTTTTT.

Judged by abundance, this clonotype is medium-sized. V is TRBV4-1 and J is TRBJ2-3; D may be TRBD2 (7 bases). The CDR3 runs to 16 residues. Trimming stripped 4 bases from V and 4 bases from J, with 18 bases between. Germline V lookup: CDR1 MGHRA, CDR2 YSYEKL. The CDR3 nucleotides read TGCGCCAGCAGCCCTCTAAGGGGGGGCCTGCCAGATACGCAGTATTTT. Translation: CASSPLRGGLPDTQYF.

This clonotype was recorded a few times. CDR3 DNA: TGTGCCAGCAGCGTAGACGGAGTTTGGGACGGGGAGCTGTTTTTT. Translated, it gives CASSVDGVWDGELFF. The V gene is TRBV9, the J gene TRBJ2-2; no definite D call. The CDR3 covers 15 residues. Germline CDR1 SGDLS, CDR2 YYNGEE. V lost 0 bases and J lost 7, with 13 bases in between. The full variable domain, its missing parts supplied by reference TRBV9 and TRBJ2-2, is DSGVTQTPKHLITATGQRVTLRCSPRSGDLSVYWYQQSLDQGLQFLIQYYNGEERAKGNILERFSAQQFPDLHSELNLSSLELGDSALYFCASSVDGVWDGELFFGEGSRLTVL.

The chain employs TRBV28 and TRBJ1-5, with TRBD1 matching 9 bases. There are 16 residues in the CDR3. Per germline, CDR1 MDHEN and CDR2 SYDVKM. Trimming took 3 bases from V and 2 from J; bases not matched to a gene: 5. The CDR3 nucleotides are TGTGCCAGCAGTTTCGGGACAGGGAGTGGCAATCAGCCCCAGCATTTT. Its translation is CASSFGTGSGNQPQHF.

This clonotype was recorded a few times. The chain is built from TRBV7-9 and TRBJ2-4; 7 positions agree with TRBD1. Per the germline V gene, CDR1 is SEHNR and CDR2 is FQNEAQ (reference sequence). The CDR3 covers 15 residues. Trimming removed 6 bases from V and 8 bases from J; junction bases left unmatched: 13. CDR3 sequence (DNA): TGTGCCAGCAGTCGAATCCAGGGGGTAGGGGACATTCAGTACTTC. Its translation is CASSRIQGVGDIQYF.

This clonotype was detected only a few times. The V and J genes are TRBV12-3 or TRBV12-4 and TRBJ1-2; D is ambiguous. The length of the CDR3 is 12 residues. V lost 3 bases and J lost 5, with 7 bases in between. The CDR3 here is CASSLTPYGYTF. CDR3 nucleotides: TGTGCCAGCAGTTTGACCCCGTATGGCTACACCTTC.

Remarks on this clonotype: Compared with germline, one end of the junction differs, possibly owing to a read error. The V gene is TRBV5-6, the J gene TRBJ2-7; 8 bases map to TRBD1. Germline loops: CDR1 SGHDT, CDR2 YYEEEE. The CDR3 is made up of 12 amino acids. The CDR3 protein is CASSFAGQGRNF. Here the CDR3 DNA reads TGTGCCAGCAGCTTTGCTGGACAGGGAAGGAACTTC.